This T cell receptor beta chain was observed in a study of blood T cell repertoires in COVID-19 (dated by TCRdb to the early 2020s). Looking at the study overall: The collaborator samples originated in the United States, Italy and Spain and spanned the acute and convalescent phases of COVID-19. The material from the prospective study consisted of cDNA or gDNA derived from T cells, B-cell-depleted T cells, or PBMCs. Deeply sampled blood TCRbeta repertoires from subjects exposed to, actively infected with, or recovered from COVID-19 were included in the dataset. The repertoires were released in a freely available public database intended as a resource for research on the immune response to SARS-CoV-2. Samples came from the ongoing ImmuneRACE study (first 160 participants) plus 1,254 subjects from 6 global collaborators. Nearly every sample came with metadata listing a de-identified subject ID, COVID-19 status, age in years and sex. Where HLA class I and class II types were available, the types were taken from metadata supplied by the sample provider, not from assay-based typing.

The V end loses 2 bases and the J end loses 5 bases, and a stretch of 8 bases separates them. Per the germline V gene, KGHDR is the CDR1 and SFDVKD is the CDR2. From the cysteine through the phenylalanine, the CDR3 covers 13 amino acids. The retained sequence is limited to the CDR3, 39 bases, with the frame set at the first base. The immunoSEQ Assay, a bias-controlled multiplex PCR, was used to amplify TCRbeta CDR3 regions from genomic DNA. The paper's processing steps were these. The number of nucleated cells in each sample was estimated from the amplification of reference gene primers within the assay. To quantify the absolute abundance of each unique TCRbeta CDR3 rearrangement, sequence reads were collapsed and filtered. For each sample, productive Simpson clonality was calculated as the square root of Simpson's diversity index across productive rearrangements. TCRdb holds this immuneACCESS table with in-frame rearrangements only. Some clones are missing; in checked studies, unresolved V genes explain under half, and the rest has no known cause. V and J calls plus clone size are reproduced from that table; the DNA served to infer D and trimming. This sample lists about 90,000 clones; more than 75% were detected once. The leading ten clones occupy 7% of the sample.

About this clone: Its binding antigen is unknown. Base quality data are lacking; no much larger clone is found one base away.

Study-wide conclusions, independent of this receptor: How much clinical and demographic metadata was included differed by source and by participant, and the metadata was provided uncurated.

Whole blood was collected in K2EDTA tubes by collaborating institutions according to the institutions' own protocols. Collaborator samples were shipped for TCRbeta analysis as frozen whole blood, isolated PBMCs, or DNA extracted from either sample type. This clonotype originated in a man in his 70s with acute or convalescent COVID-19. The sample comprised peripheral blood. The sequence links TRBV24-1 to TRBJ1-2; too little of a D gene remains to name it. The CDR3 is CATSDSTVYGYTF. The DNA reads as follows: TGTGCCACCAGTGATTCTACCGTATATGGCTACACCTTC.